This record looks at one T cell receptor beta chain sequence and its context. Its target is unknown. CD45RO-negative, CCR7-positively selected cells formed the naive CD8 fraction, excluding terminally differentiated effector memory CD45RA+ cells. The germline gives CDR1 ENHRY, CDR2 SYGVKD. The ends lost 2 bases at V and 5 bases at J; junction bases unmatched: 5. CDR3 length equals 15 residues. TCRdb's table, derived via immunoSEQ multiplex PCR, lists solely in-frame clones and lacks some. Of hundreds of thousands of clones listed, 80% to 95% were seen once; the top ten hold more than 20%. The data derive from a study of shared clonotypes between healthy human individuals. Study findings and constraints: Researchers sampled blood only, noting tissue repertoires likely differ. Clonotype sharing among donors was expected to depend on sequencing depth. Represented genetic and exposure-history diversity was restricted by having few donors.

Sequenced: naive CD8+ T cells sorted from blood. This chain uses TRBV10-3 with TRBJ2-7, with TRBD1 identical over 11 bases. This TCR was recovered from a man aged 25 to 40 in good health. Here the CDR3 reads CAISEPGTGGNEQYF. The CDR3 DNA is TGTGCCATCAGTGAGCCCGGGACAGGGGGGAACGAGCAGTACTTC.